The 22 T cell receptor beta chains reported below all come from one sample, sequenced in a study of cytomegalovirus exposure and HLA in healthy donors. PCR employed 60 Vbeta and 13 Jbeta primers. The data were produced by immunoSEQ multiplex PCR, yet TCRdb's version contains in-frame clones alone and is incomplete. Of some 150,000 clones in the sample, about 75% were seen once. What was sequenced was PBMCs. Receptors originate from a woman in her twenties or thirties in good health and CMV-seronegative.

V is TRBV5-1 and J is TRBJ2-3, with TRBD2 matching over 7 bases. This CDR3 has 15 residues. J gave up 2 bases and V 0 bases, and 3 bases lay outside the gene matches. Per germline, CDR1 SGHRS and CDR2 YFSETQ. CDR3 sequence: CASSLASGFTDTQYF. Written as DNA, the CDR3 is TGCGCCAGCAGCTTGGCTAGCGGTTTCACAGATACGCAGTATTTT. Full variable domain (missing parts from reference TRBV5-1 and TRBJ2-3): KAGVTQTPRYLIKTRGQQVTLSCSPISGHRSVSWYQQTPGQGLQFLFEYFSETQRNKGNFPGRFSGRQFSNSRSEMNVSTLELGDSALYLCASSLASGFTDTQYFGPGTRLTVL.

The J gene is TRBJ2-6, the V gene TRBV7-9, with TRBD1 matching over 7 bases. V shed 5 bases and J 2 bases; nucleotides not matched to a gene: 3. Germline CDR1 SEHNR, CDR2 FQNEAQ (reference sequence). The CDR3 loop spans 15 amino acids. The chain's CDR3 is CASSPRGPGANVLTF. The DNA for the CDR3 is TGTGCCAGCAGCCCGAGGGGGCCTGGGGCCAACGTCCTGACTTTC.

This rearrangement joins TRBV28 to TRBJ1-5, with 7 bases matching TRBD1. Germline assignment: CDR1 MDHEN and CDR2 SYDVKM. This CDR3 comprises 16 residues. With V trimmed by 5 bases and J by 3 bases, 10 bases remained unmatched. In DNA form, the CDR3 reads TGTGCCAGCAGTCCTAATACAGGGGCGGACAATCAGCCCCAGCATTTT. This codes for CASSPNTGADNQPQHF.

The chain carries TRBV25-1 and TRBJ1-5; D gene unclear. The V end lost 1 base, the J end lost 7 bases, and 8 bases lay between the germline ends. CDR3 length equals 13 residues. The germline V gene encodes CDR1 MGHDK and CDR2 SYGVNS. The CDR3 region has the DNA TGTGCCAGCAGTGAATGGGAGGAACAGCCCCAGCATTTT. Its translation: CASSEWEEQPQHF.

The genes are TRBV25-1 and TRBJ2-3; possibly TRBD2 for D (6 bases). This CDR3 is built from 15 residues. V was trimmed by 3 bases and J by 5 bases, leaving 15 bases between them. Germline assignment: CDR1 MGHDK and CDR2 SYGVNS. CDR3 bases: TGTGCCAGCAGTGACCCTGCGGGATCTGGAGATACGCAGTATTTT. Its protein product is CASSDPAGSGDTQYF.

This clone came up a few times. V gene TRBV7-9 combines with J gene TRBJ1-1, with D perhaps matching TRBD1 (5 bases). The V and J ends lost 1 base and 3 bases respectively, with 6 bases between them. The germline gives CDR1 SEHNR, CDR2 FQNEAQ (reference sequence). The CDR3 extends over 13 amino acids. This CDR3 reads CASSLVGDTEAFF. The CDR3 nucleotides read TGTGCCAGCAGCTTAGTAGGGGACACTGAAGCTTTCTTT.

This chain uses TRBV5-6 with TRBJ2-1; 12 bases line up with TRBD2. With V trimmed by 2 bases and J by 8 bases, 5 bases remained unmatched. The CDR3 runs 15 residues. CDR1 is SGHDT and CDR2 is YYEEEE in the germline V gene. The CDR3 DNA reads as TGTGCCAGCAGCTTACGACTAGCGGGAGTCGATGAGCAGTTCTTC. Translating it yields CASSLRLAGVDEQFF.

A word on this clone: In the same sample, other DNA sequences code for this CDR3. The gene calls are TRBV28 and TRBJ2-5, with 8 bases lining up with TRBD1. The V gene's germline CDR1 is MDHEN and CDR2 SYDVKM. The J segment lost 4 bases and the V segment lost 4 bases, leaving 5 bases of the junction unmatched. The CDR3 has 14 residues. The CDR3 loop reads CASSSRDRRETQYF. For the CDR3, the DNA is TGTGCCAGCAGTTCGAGGGACAGGCGAGAGACCCAGTACTTC.

Here the CDR3 DNA reads TGTGCCAGCAGCGGACAGGGGTTAGGTGAAAAACTGTTTTTT. This sequence encodes CASSGQGLGEKLFF. This sequence joins TRBV7-8 and TRBJ1-4, with 9 nucleotides matching TRBD1. The CDR3 is 14 amino acids. J gave up 7 bases and V 5 bases, and 5 bases lay outside the gene matches. CDR1 SGHVS and CDR2 FQNEAQ come from the germline V gene. Combining the CDR3 with reference TRBV7-8 and TRBJ1-4 gives the whole variable domain GAGVSQSPRYKVAKRGQDVALRCDPISGHVSLFWYQQALGQGPEFLTYFQNEAQLDKSGLPSDRFFAERPEGSVSTLKIQRTQQEDSAVYLCASSGQGLGEKLFFGSGTQLSVL.

The chain uses TRBV7-3 and TRBJ1-2; 8 bases are shared with TRBD1. The CDR3 has 14 residues. The germline V gene encodes CDR1 SGHTA and CDR2 FQGTGA. Trimming cost V 5 bases and J 4 bases; bases outside gene matches: 6. The CDR3 DNA follows: TGTGCCAGCAGCCCCGGGACAGGACTCTATGGCTACACCTTC. Translation gives CASSPGTGLYGYTF. The full variable domain, with the rest looked up from reference TRBV7-3 and TRBJ1-2, is GAGVSQTPSNKVTEKGKYVELRCDPISGHTALYWYRQSLGQGPEFLIYFQGTGAADDSGLPNDRFFAVRPEGSVSTLKIQRTERGDSAVYLCASSPGTGLYGYTFGSGTRLTVV.

The V call is TRBV5-1, the J call TRBJ1-6, with D maybe TRBD1 (6 bases). This CDR3 comprises 15 residues. Trimming took 0 bases from V and 6 from J, leaving 10 bases between them. Germline lookup yields CDR1 SGHRS and CDR2 YFSETQ. In DNA form, the CDR3 reads TGCGCCAGCAGCTTGGACAGGGTCAGTAATTCACCCCTCCACTTT. Translating gives CASSLDRVSNSPLHF.

The chain combines TRBV7-6 with TRBJ2-3, with a possible D match to TRBD2 (5 bases). Germline CDR1 reads SGHVS; CDR2 reads FNYEAQ. V lost 5 bases and J lost 2, with 11 bases in between. CDR3 length: 14 amino acids. The CDR3 DNA reads TGTGCCAGCAGCGGGTGGGAGAACACAGATACGCAGTATTTT. Amino acids: CASSGWENTDTQYF.

Of note for this clone: A junction boundary mismatches the germline segment, possibly from a read error. The rearrangement uses TRBV7-9 and TRBJ2-3; D is perhaps TRBD2 (7 bases). Germline lookup yields CDR1 SEHNR and CDR2 FQNEAQ (reference sequence). The CDR3 runs 16 residues. CDR3 nucleotides: TGTTCCAGCAGCTTATGGACGGGGGGCCCCCACGGGACGCAGTATTTT. This sequence encodes CSSSLWTGGPHGTQYF.

The gene calls are TRBV9 and TRBJ2-5; perhaps TRBD2 as D (6 bases). The tail of the sequence fits TRBJ2-7 better, so the J call may be wrong. This CDR3 is built from 14 residues. CDR1 is SGDLS, CDR2 YYNGEE, per germline. The CDR3 sequence: CASSVAGTSYEQYF. CDR3 sequence (DNA): TGTGCCAGCAGCGTAGCGGGGACTTCTTACGAGCAGTACTTC.

The rearrangement uses TRBV7-9 and TRBJ2-1; D is possibly TRBD2 (6 bases). CDR3 length: 15 amino acids. The germline V gene has CDR1 SEHNR and CDR2 FQNEAQ (reference sequence). Trimming stripped 5 bases from V and 3 bases from J, with 14 bases between. CDR3 in amino acids: CASSTGTSYYNEQFF. CDR3 nucleotide sequence: TGTGCCAGCAGCACCGGGACTTCCTACTACAATGAGCAGTTCTTC.

The rearrangement uses TRBV7-2 and TRBJ2-1, with TRBD2 matching 8 bases. The CDR3 extends over 16 amino acids. V trimming: 3 bases; J trimming: 2 bases; junction bases outside the gene matches: 6. Per the germline V gene, CDR1 is SGHTA and CDR2 is FQGNSA. The CDR3 loop reads CASSFFGRGAYNEQFF. The CDR3 nucleotides are TGTGCCAGCAGCTTTTTCGGGCGGGGGGCCTACAATGAGCAGTTCTTC.

The rearrangement joins TRBV18 to TRBJ2-7; 9 positions agree with TRBD1. V lost 2 bases to trimming and J lost 5 bases; unmatched junction nucleotides: 10. CDR3 size: 16 residues. Germline CDR1 is KGHSH and CDR2 is LQKENI. The chain's CDR3 is CASSPTHPGQGHEQYV. The CDR3 nucleotides read TGTGCCAGCTCACCAACACATCCGGGACAGGGCCACGAGCAGTACGTC.

This clone showed up just a few times. The V and J genes are TRBV29-1 and TRBJ2-1; no clear D gene. Trimming took off 5 bases at V and 0 bases at J, with 8 bases between the two ends. CDR1 is SQVTM and CDR2 is ANQGSEA in the germline V gene. This CDR3 spans 13 amino acids. The CDR3 coding sequence is TGCAGCGTTCGCTCCAGCTCCTACAATGAGCAGTTCTTC. Amino acid sequence: CSVRSSSYNEQFF.

This rearrangement joins TRBV28 to TRBJ1-2; D is possibly TRBD1 (5 bases). Trimming stripped 7 bases from V and 6 bases from J, with 15 bases between. In germline, CDR1 is MDHEN, CDR2 SYDVKM. The CDR3 extends over 13 amino acids. The chain's CDR3 is CASIKARGDGYTF. The CDR3 nucleotides are TGTGCCAGCATCAAAGCCCGGGGGGATGGCTACACCTTC.

The chain couples TRBV5-4 to TRBJ2-5, with D maybe TRBD1 (6 bases). V lost 5 bases to trimming and J lost 7 bases, with 18 bases between them. This CDR3 is built from 14 residues. CDR1 is SGHNT and CDR2 is YYREEE in the germline V gene (reference sequence). The chain's CDR3 is CASSSGVVKGTQYF. As DNA, the CDR3 is TGTGCCAGCAGTTCAGGGGTAGTCAAGGGGACCCAGTACTTC.

The V and J genes are TRBV28 and TRBJ2-2; D may be TRBD2 (5 bases). Germline lookup yields CDR1 MDHEN and CDR2 SYDVKM. V was pared by 4 bases and J by 0 bases, with 15 bases between. The CDR3 is 17 amino acids. The DNA for the CDR3 is TGTGCCAGCAGTTCCCCCACGGAGGCGGCGAACACCGGGGAGCTGTTTTTT. Translated: CASSSPTEAANTGELFF. Drawing the rest from reference TRBV28 and TRBJ2-2, the complete variable domain is DVKVTQSSRYLVKRTGEKVFLECVQDMDHENMFWYRQDPGLGLRLIYFSYDVKMKEKGDIPEGYSVSREKKERFSLILESASTNQTSMYLCASSSPTEAANTGELFFGEGSRLTVL.

This sequence joins TRBV7-9 and TRBJ2-4, with 7 bases identical to TRBD1. CDR3 length equals 14 residues. Losses at the gene ends were 5 bases for V and 9 bases for J; bases not matched to a gene: 10. Germline CDR1 SEHNR, CDR2 FQNEAQ (reference sequence). As DNA, the CDR3 is TGTGCCAGCAGCCCGACAGGGCGTCATGGCATTCAGTACTTC. This codes for CASSPTGRHGIQYF.